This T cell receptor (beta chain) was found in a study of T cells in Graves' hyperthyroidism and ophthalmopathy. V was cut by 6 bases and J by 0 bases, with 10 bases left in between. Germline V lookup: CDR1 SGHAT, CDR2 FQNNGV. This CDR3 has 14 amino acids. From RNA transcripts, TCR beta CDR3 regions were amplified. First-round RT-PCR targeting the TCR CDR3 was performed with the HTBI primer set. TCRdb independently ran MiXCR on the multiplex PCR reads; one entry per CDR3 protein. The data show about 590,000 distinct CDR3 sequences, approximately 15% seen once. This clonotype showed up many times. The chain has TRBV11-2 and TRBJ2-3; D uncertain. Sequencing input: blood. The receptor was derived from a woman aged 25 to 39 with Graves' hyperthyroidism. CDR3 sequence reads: CASSRMASTDTQYF. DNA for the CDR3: TGTGCCAGCAGTCGGATGGCCAGCACAGATACGCAGTATTTT.